Below are 19 T cell receptor beta chains sequenced from a single sample in a study of T cell changes during pregnancy in multiple sclerosis. Produced via immunoSEQ multiplex PCR; TCRdb's table is partial and in-frame only. The data contain 35,000 to 40,000 clones, about 89% of them singletons. The sample was CD4+ T cells from peripheral blood mononuclear cells, taken in the third trimester of pregnancy. These receptors originate from a female donor in good health, enrolled as a control in a pregnancy study.

The rearrangement uses TRBV18 and TRBJ2-1, with D uncertain. The CDR3 is 16 residues long. Trimming removed 0 bases from V and 0 bases from J, with 9 bases in between. CDR1 is KGHSH, CDR2 LQKENI, per germline. The CDR3 reads CASSPPPVSSYNEQFF. The DNA for the CDR3 is TGTGCCAGCTCACCACCCCCGGTGAGCTCCTACAATGAGCAGTTCTTC.

This rearrangement joins TRBV4-1 to TRBJ1-2, with D possibly being TRBD1 (6 bases). From germline, CDR1 is MGHRA and CDR2 YSYEKL. This CDR3 comprises 15 residues. The V and J ends lost 4 bases and 8 bases respectively, with 20 bases between them. The DNA of the CDR3 is TGCGCCAGCAGCCCAAGGGGGGGGGTCAGGTACGGCTACACCTTC. Protein sequence: CASSPRGGVRYGYTF.

The CDR3 spells CASSPGQGRSSFSYEQYF. CDR3 DNA sequence: TGTGCCAGCAGCCCGGGACAGGGCAGATCCTCGTTCTCCTACGAGCAGTACTTC. The genes are TRBV9 and TRBJ2-7; 9 bases match TRBD1. Germline CDR1 and CDR2: SGDLS and YYNGEE. V lost 4 bases to trimming and J lost 0 bases; unmatched junction nucleotides: 14. The CDR3 consists of 18 residues.

V gene TRBV19 combines with J gene TRBJ2-2; 7 positions agree with TRBD1. The V segment lost 3 bases and the J segment 4 bases; nucleotides outside the gene matches: 5. The CDR3 spans 15 residues. The V gene's germline CDR1 is LNHDA and CDR2 SQIVND (reference sequence). CDR3 protein: CASSIGRGRTGELFF. The CDR3 DNA sequence: TGTGCCAGTAGTATTGGTAGGGGGCGCACCGGGGAGCTGTTTTTT.

This sequence joins TRBV19 and TRBJ2-5; no clear D. The V gene's germline CDR1 is LNHDA and CDR2 SQIVND (reference sequence). The ends were cut back, 1 base at V and 6 bases at J, with 12 bases in the middle. CDR3 length equals 14 residues. The CDR3 DNA follows: TGTGCCAGTAGTATAGGTCGAGGTCGCCAGACCCAGTACTTC. Protein sequence: CASSIGRGRQTQYF.

The V call is TRBV28, the J call TRBJ2-1, with 8 bases aligning to TRBD2. CDR1 is MDHEN, CDR2 SYDVKM, per germline. Trimming cost V 8 bases and J 9 bases; bases outside gene matches: 18. This CDR3 contains 16 residues. The CDR3 spells CASSPVTGGRRGEQFF. The CDR3 nucleotides read TGTGCCAGCTCCCCGGTAACTGGCGGGAGGAGAGGTGAGCAGTTCTTC.

This rearrangement joins TRBV7-9 to TRBJ1-6; 9 bases match TRBD1. This CDR3 comprises 15 residues. V shed 5 bases, J shed 6 bases, and the junction held 5 bases outside the gene matches. CDR1 and CDR2 (germline): SEHNR, FQNEAQ (reference sequence). CDR3 region: CASSPGDRANSPLHF. The CDR3, as DNA: TGTGCCAGCAGCCCCGGGGACAGGGCTAATTCACCCCTCCACTTT.

The rearrangement joins TRBV7-2 to TRBJ2-2, with 8 bases identical to TRBD1. The CDR3 is 17 amino acids. Germline V lookup: CDR1 SGHTA, CDR2 FQGNSA. V shed 1 base and J 5 bases; nucleotides not matched to a gene: 9. CDR3 region: CASSLVSGGAGTGELFF. The CDR3 DNA is TGTGCCAGCAGCTTAGTTTCAGGGGGCGCAGGTACCGGGGAGCTGTTTTTT.

The chain carries TRBV19 and TRBJ2-1; D gene unclear. The V end lost 9 bases, the J end lost 9 bases, and 15 bases lay between the germline ends. The CDR3 contains 12 residues. Germline values: CDR1 LNHDA, CDR2 SQIVND (reference sequence). CDR3 nucleotide sequence: TGTGCCAGCAATTTCCTTCGCGGTGAGCAGTTCTTC. It codes for CASNFLRGEQFF.

The gene calls are TRBV28 and TRBJ2-3; 12 nucleotides match TRBD2. J lost 4 bases, V lost 8 bases, and 13 bases had no gene match. Germline V gene data show CDR1 as MDHEN and CDR2 as SYDVKM. This CDR3 region has 17 residues. The CDR3 nucleotides read TGTGCCAGCGTGGGGACTAGCGGGCGGGCCCACGCAGATACGCAGTATTTT. It translates to CASVGTSGRAHADTQYF. The full variable domain, with the rest looked up from reference TRBV28 and TRBJ2-3, is DVKVTQSSRYLVKRTGEKVFLECVQDMDHENMFWYRQDPGLGLRLIYFSYDVKMKEKGDIPEGYSVSREKKERFSLILESASTNQTSMYLCASVGTSGRAHADTQYFGPGTRLTVL.

This clone appeared once. The chain combines TRBV6-1 with TRBJ1-2; perhaps TRBD1 as D (5 bases). The CDR3 runs 15 residues. Trimming stripped 0 bases from V and 7 bases from J, with 15 bases between. Per germline, CDR1 MNHNS and CDR2 SASEGT. CDR3 bases: TGTGCCAGCAGTGAAGCAAAACAGGTTTTCGGTGGCTACACCTTC. Its translation is CASSEAKQVFGGYTF.

Remarks on this clone: Given the absence of the conserved phenylalanine or tryptophan at the CDR3 end, a read error is likely. The CDR3 is CASRFRTSGGVGEQYL. CDR3 DNA sequence: TGCGCCAGCAGATTTAGGACTAGCGGGGGGGTGGGCGAGCAGTACCTC. The chain is built from TRBV5-1 and TRBJ2-7; the match to TRBD2 covers 15 bases. Germline CDR1 SGHRS, CDR2 YFSETQ. The CDR3 spans 16 residues. The junction had 9 bases not matched to a gene; V was cut back by 5 bases and J by 6 bases.

This clone appeared once. V usage is TRBV9 and J usage is TRBJ2-3; 8 bases match TRBD2. J was trimmed by 3 bases and V by 4 bases; bases with no gene match: 4. The germline V gene has CDR1 SGDLS and CDR2 YYNGEE. CDR3 length: 14 amino acids. CDR3 region: CASSPGTRTDTQYF. The CDR3 DNA reads as TGTGCCAGCAGCCCCGGGACTAGAACAGATACGCAGTATTTT.

This clone was detected only a few times. J is TRBJ2-2 and V is TRBV9; 9 positions match TRBD2. CDR3 length equals 14 residues. The germline V gene encodes CDR1 SGDLS and CDR2 YYNGEE. J lost 5 bases, V lost 3 bases, and 2 bases had no gene match. CDR3 loop: CASSGAGGTGELFF. The CDR3 coding sequence is TGTGCCAGCAGCGGAGCGGGAGGTACCGGGGAGCTGTTTTTT. The whole variable domain, filled in from reference TRBV9 and TRBJ2-2, reads DSGVTQTPKHLITATGQRVTLRCSPRSGDLSVYWYQQSLDQGLQFLIQYYNGEERAKGNILERFSAQQFPDLHSELNLSSLELGDSALYFCASSGAGGTGELFFGEGSRLTVL.

The CDR3 sequence: CASLFGGSGGSPLHF. The CDR3 bases are TGTGCCAGTCTGTTCGGCGGCTCCGGGGGTTCACCCCTCCACTTT. The J gene is TRBJ1-6, the V gene TRBV6-1; D is possibly TRBD1 (5 bases). Germline V CDR1 and CDR2: MNHNS, SASEGT. Trimming removed 9 bases from V and 9 bases from J, with 21 bases in between. The CDR3 is 15 residues long.

The rearrangement joins TRBV29-1 to TRBJ2-7; TRBD1 aligns across 11 bases. The germline V gene has CDR1 SQVTM and CDR2 ANQGSEA. The CDR3 spans 14 residues. The J segment lost 6 bases and the V segment lost 7 bases, leaving 11 bases of the junction unmatched. The CDR3 protein is CSARTQGTGGEQYF. CDR3 nucleotides: TGCAGCGCCCGTACCCAGGGGACAGGGGGCGAGCAGTACTTC.

This sequence joins TRBV19 and TRBJ1-3; D gene uncertain. V gave up 1 base and J gave up 1 base, with 11 bases separating them. Germline CDR1 is LNHDA and CDR2 is SQIVND (reference sequence). The CDR3 runs 16 residues. CDR3 protein: CASSIATDYSGNTIYF. The CDR3 DNA is TGTGCCAGTAGTATAGCGACGGACTATTCTGGAAACACCATATATTTT.

V and J are TRBV6-1 and TRBJ1-1, with TRBD1 as a possible D gene (6 bases). The CDR3 has 14 residues. The V end was cut by 6 bases, the J end by 11 bases, with 22 bases between. Germline V CDR1 and CDR2: MNHNS, SASEGT. CDR3 amino acids: CASSPLGGPWSAFF. In DNA, the CDR3 is TGTGCCAGCAGCCCCCTGGGGGGGCCTTGGAGTGCTTTCTTT.

In its sample, this clone was seen a few times. The V call is TRBV28, the J call TRBJ1-2, with D hard to call. From germline, CDR1 is MDHEN and CDR2 SYDVKM. CDR3 length: 13 residues. Trimming cost V 7 bases and J 4 bases, with 13 bases left between them. CDR3 protein: CASKLSDIYGYTF. CDR3 nucleotide sequence: TGTGCCAGCAAACTCTCCGACATCTATGGCTACACCTTC.